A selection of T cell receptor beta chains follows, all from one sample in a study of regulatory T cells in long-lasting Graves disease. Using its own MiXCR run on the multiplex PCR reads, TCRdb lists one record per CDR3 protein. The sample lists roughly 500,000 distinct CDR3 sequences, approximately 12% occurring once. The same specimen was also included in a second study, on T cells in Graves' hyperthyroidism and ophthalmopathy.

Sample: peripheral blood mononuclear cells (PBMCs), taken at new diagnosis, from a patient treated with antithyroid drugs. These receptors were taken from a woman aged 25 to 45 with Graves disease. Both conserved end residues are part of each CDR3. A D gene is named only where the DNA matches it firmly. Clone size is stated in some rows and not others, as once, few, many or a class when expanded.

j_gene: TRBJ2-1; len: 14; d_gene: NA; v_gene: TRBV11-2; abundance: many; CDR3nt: TGTGCCAGCAGCTCCCACGCCGAGGCAGATCAGCAGTTCTTC; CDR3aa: CASSSHAEADQQFF
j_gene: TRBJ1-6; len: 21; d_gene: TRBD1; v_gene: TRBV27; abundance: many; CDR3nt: TGTGCCAGCAGTCTGGATTCACCGGGACAGGGGGCAGGAGTGTATAATTCACCCCTCCACTTT; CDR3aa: CASSLDSPGQGAGVYNSPLHF
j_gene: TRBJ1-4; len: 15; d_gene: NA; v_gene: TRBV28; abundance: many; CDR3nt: TGTGCCAGCAGCCCCCTTCGGGACGTGAATGAAAAACTGTTTTTT; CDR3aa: CASSPLRDVNEKLFF
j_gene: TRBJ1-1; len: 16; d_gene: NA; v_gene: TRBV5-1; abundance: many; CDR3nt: TGCGCCAGCAGCCCGGAGGGGGTTGGCGGTCTCACTGAAGCTTTCTTT; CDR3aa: CASSPEGVGGLTEAFF
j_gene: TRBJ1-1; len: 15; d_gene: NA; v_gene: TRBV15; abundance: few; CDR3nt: TGTGCCACCAGCCCCGCATCCGGGGGGCGAACTGAAGCTTTCTTT; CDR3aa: CATSPASGGRTEAFF
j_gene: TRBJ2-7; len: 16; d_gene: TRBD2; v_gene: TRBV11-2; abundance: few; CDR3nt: TGTGCCAGCAGCTTCCGGATTAGCGGGCCCTCCTACGAGCAGTACTTC; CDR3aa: CASSFRISGPSYEQYF
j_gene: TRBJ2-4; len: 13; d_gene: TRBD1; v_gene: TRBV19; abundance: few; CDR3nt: TGTGCCAGTAGAGGACAGGGGTTGTACATTCAGTACTTC; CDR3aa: CASRGQGLYIQYF
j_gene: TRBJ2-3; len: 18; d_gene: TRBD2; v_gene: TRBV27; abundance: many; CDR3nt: TGTGCCAGCAGTATCGATTCGACTAGCGGGAGGGCCATGTTTTCGCAGTATTTT; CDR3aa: CASSIDSTSGRAMFSQYF
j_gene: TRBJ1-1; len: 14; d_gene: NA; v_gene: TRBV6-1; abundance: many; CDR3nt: TGTGCCAGCGCTCGCGGGGGGGTTGACACTGAAGCTTTCTTT; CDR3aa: CASARGGVDTEAFF
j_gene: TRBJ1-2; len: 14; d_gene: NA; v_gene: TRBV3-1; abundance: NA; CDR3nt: TGTGCCAGCAGCCGGACATATTTTAGCTATGGCTACACCTTC; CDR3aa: CASSRTYFSYGYTF
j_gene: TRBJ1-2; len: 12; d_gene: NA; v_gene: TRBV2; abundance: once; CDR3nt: TGTGCCAGCAGTGCCGAGTACGATAGCTACACCTTC; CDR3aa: CASSAEYDSYTF
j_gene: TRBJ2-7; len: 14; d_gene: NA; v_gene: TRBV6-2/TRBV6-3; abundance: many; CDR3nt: TGTGCCAGCACCCACTGGGGGATGGCCTACGAGCAGTACTTC; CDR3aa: CASTHWGMAYEQYF
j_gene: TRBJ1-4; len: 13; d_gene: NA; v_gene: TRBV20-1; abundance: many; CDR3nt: TGCAGTGCTAGTACTGACAGTCCTGAAAAACTGTTTTTT; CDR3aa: CSASTDSPEKLFF
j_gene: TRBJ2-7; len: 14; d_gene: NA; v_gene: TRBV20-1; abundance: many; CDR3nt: TGCAGTGCTACCGGGGAAGTAGTTCCCTACGAGCAGTACTTC; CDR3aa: CSATGEVVPYEQYF
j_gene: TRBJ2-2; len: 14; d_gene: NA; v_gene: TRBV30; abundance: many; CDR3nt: TGTGCCTGGAGTCCACGGAGCGTCGCCGGGGAGCTGTTTTTT; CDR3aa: CAWSPRSVAGELFF
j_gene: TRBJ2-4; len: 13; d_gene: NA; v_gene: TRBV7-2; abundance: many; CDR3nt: TGTGCCAGCAGCTTTGAACGGGGAAGGATTCAGTACTTC; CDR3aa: CASSFERGRIQYF
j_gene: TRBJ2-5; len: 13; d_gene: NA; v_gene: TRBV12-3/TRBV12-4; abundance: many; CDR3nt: TGTGCCAGCAGTTTATTCGTGGACAGCCTTCAGTACTTC; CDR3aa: CASSLFVDSLQYF
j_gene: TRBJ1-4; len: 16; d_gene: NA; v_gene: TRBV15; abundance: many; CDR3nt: TGTGCCACCAGCAGAGATCGCGGGAACCCCAATGAAAAACTGTTTTTT; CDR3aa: CATSRDRGNPNEKLFF
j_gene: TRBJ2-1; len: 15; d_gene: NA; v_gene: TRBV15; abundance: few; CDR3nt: TGTGCCACCAGCAGAAGTCTAGCTTCCTACAATGAGCAGTTCTTC; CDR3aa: CATSRSLASYNEQFF
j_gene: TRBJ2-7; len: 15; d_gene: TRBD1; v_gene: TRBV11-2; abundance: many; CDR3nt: TGTGCCAGCAGCCCTAGAGGGACAGTCGCTTACGAGCAGTACTTC; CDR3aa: CASSPRGTVAYEQYF